Shown below are 25 T cell receptor beta chains from a single sample sequenced in a study of Graves' ophthalmopathy and Graves' hyperthyroidism (dated by TCRdb to 2017 to 2018). For sequencing, an Illumina HiSeq 2000 was employed. For repertoire sequencing, TCR beta CDR3 regions were amplified from RNA transcripts. A first-round RT-PCR used HTBI primers with the Qiagen OneStep RT-PCR kit, followed by a second-round multiplex PCR, size selection and purification. TCRdb reworked the public reads: Q25 trimming with fastp, MiXCR clone assembly, productive beta chains retained. Each entry merges the rows of one CDR3 protein and shows their most common DNA and genes. This sample gives some 350,000 distinct CDR3 sequences in total; roughly 17% of them show up just once. The top ten clonotypes cover 2.4% of the sample. Sequenced sample: peripheral blood. The receptors were gathered from an adult woman with stable Graves' hyperthyroidism.

This clonotype was recorded many times. The chain carries TRBV6-1 and TRBJ1-1; D possibly corresponds to TRBD1 (6 bases). CDR3 length: 15 residues. Trimming pared 4 bases from V and 0 bases from J, leaving 12 bases between. Germline lookup yields CDR1 MNHNS and CDR2 SASEGT. CDR3 region: CASSGYGTLNTEAFF. The DNA of the CDR3 is TGTGCCAGCAGTGGATACGGGACATTGAACACTGAAGCTTTCTTT.

This clonotype was seen ten or more times. The chain recombines TRBV7-9 with TRBJ2-7, with 8 bases lining up with TRBD2. This CDR3 is built from 16 residues. In germline, CDR1 is SEHNR, CDR2 FQNEAQ (reference sequence). J was trimmed by 0 bases and V by 5 bases; bases with no gene match: 9. CDR3 nucleotides: TGTGCCAGCAGCCCCCTGACTAGCGATCACTCCTACGAGCAGTACTTC. Its translation: CASSPLTSDHSYEQYF.

This clonotype showed up many times. The chain links TRBV11-2 to TRBJ2-7; D is ambiguous. The CDR3 runs 15 residues. The V gene's germline CDR1 is SGHAT and CDR2 FQNNGV. The V and J ends lost 1 base and 0 bases respectively, with 10 bases between them. In DNA form, the CDR3 reads TGTGCCAGCAGCTTAGTTCAGTGGGGCTCCTACGAGCAGTACTTC. Its protein is CASSLVQWGSYEQYF.

This clonotype occurred many times. This chain links TRBV30 with TRBJ2-7, with unresolved D. Trimming removed 4 bases from V and 6 bases from J, with 13 bases in between. The germline CDR1 and CDR2 sequences are GTSNPN and SVGIG (reference sequence). The length of the CDR3 is 12 residues. This CDR3 reads CAWKTYSPEQYF. CDR3 DNA sequence: TGTGCCTGGAAAACCTACTCTCCCGAGCAGTACTTC.

This clonotype appeared many times. The chain uses TRBV11-2 and TRBJ2-5; D ambiguous. Germline loops: CDR1 SGHAT, CDR2 FQNNGV. There are 13 residues in the CDR3. V shed 4 bases and J shed 2 bases, with 8 bases lying between them. The CDR3 nucleotides are TGTGCCAGCAGCTCCGGGCCTCAAGAGACCCAGTACTTC. Translation: CASSSGPQETQYF.

On this clonotype itself: Given a much more abundant clone one base away, this may be a read error. This chain links TRBV28 with TRBJ2-7; D might be TRBD2 (7 bases). CDR1 is MDHEN, CDR2 SYDVKM, per germline. This CDR3 comprises 14 residues. In DNA, the CDR3 is TGTCCCAGCACCCCCGGGGGGCCCCCCTACGAGCAGTACTTC. This gives the protein CPSTPGGPPYEQYF.

The chain recombines TRBV13 with TRBJ2-2, with D tentatively TRBD2 (6 bases). Trimming left V 5 bases short and J 8 bases short, with 15 bases between. CDR3 length: 14 amino acids. Per germline, CDR1 PRHDT and CDR2 FYEKMQ (reference sequence). The CDR3 loop reads CASSHAGDLGELFF. The CDR3 nucleotides read TGTGCCAGCAGCCACGCCGGGGACTTAGGGGAGCTGTTTTTT.

Many counts were recorded for this clonotype. V is TRBV7-2 and J is TRBJ2-7; no definite D call. Trimming removed 5 bases from V and 3 bases from J, with 17 bases in between. Germline V lookup: CDR1 SGHTA, CDR2 FQGNSA. This CDR3 comprises 15 residues. In DNA, the CDR3 is TGTGCCAGCAGCGACGCCCCGGCCCTCTTCTACGAGCAGTACTTC. Translation gives CASSDAPALFYEQYF.

This clonotype has a count of ten or more. V is TRBV20-1 and J is TRBJ1-2; no firm D call. Germline-derived CDR1 and CDR2 are DFQATT and SNEGSKA (reference sequence). The length of the CDR3 is 16 residues. Trimming cost V 3 bases and J 3 bases, with 20 bases left between them. The CDR3 bases are TGCAGTGCTAGTCTCCACGCTGAGGGCGCCGACTATGGCTACACCTTC. Protein sequence: CSASLHAEGADYGYTF.

There are many counts of this clonotype. CDR3 loop: CASRRRGYEQYF. The CDR3 nucleotides are TGTGCCAGCAGAAGACGAGGCTACGAGCAGTACTTC. The chain joins TRBV12-3 or TRBV12-4 to TRBJ2-7; unclear D gene. The V end lost 6 bases, the J end lost 3 bases, and 9 bases lay between the germline ends. This CDR3 is built from 12 residues.

This clonotype was detected many times. The chain's CDR3 is CASSSPSWETLHF. The DNA for the CDR3 is TGTGCCAGCAGTTCCCCCTCGTGGGAGACCCTCCACTTT. The rearrangement links TRBV12-3 or TRBV12-4 to TRBJ1-6; no firm D call. This CDR3 is built from 13 residues. V lost 4 bases to trimming and J lost 14 bases, with 15 bases between them.

The sample holds a few counts of this clonotype. The chain has TRBV19 and TRBJ2-5; perhaps TRBD2 as D (5 bases). Trimming removed 8 bases at V and 4 bases at J, with 17 bases between. There are 14 residues in the CDR3. Germline V CDR1 and CDR2: LNHDA, SQIVND (reference sequence). CDR3 loop: CASHAGTLGETQYF. The CDR3 region has the DNA TGTGCCAGTCATGCGGGTACACTGGGAGAGACCCAGTACTTC.

This clonotype was seen at least ten times. V and J are TRBV6-1 and TRBJ2-7; 9 bases are a match to TRBD1. V lost 4 bases to trimming and J lost 3 bases; unmatched junction nucleotides: 7. Germline V gene data show CDR1 as MNHNS and CDR2 as SASEGT. CDR3 length: 15 residues. The CDR3 loop is CASSAADRGVYEQYF. For the CDR3, the DNA is TGTGCCAGCAGTGCAGCGGACAGGGGTGTCTACGAGCAGTACTTC.

The J gene is TRBJ2-1, the V gene TRBV7-2, with D possibly matching TRBD1 (5 bases). This CDR3 is 16 amino acids long. Trimming took off 0 bases at V and 5 bases at J, with 14 bases between the two ends. Germline V gene data show CDR1 as SGHTA and CDR2 as FQGNSA. The DNA for the CDR3 is TGTGCCAGCAGCTTAGCGGGGCTAGTCTGGGACAATGAGCAGTTCTTC. Translated, it gives CASSLAGLVWDNEQFF.

As to this clonotype: The CDR3 end shows no conserved phenylalanine or tryptophan, and so a read error is likely. No DNA is shown, since the ends of the CDR3 on it are uncertain; the CDR3 is the one TCRdb lists. This chain connects TRBV6-1 to TRBJ2-5; the D call in the table, TRBD1, was not verified against the DNA. Including both end residues, the CDR3 is 15 amino acids long. Germline assignment: CDR1 MNHNS and CDR2 SASEGT. CDR3 sequence: CASIEPGQGAETRYY.

Regarding this clonotype: Its ends do not fully match the called genes, so a read error is possible. V is TRBV6-2 or TRBV6-3 and J is TRBJ1-2; 11 bases are shared with TRBD1. This CDR3 has 19 residues. Germline V lookup: CDR1 MNHEY, CDR2 SVGEGT. CDR3 bases: TGTGCCAGCAGTCACTCTAGTGGGACAGGGGGTTTTGGGGACTATGGCTACACCTTC. This codes for CASSHSSGTGGFGDYGYTF.

V gene TRBV4-1 combines with J gene TRBJ2-7, with TRBD2 as a possible D gene (6 bases). Germline assignment: CDR1 MGHRA and CDR2 YSYEKL. CDR3 length: 15 amino acids. V was cut by 0 bases and J by 4 bases, with 13 bases left in between. CDR3 in DNA: TGCGCCAGCAGCCAAGATTCTCGGCGGGGTTACGAGCAGTACTTC. Translated, it gives CASSQDSRRGYEQYF.

This clonotype was detected many times. The chain links TRBV9 to TRBJ2-7, with 9 positions matching TRBD2. Germline V lookup: CDR1 SGDLS, CDR2 YYNGEE. The CDR3 covers 17 residues. J gave up 2 bases and V 0 bases, and 9 bases lay outside the gene matches. CDR3 amino acids: CASSVAGREREAYEQYF. In DNA form, the CDR3 reads TGTGCCAGCAGCGTAGCTGGGCGCGAGCGGGAGGCCTACGAGCAGTACTTC.

The chain employs TRBV11-2 and TRBJ2-7; TRBD1 matches 8 bases. CDR3 length: 16 amino acids. Germline CDR1 SGHAT, CDR2 FQNNGV. The junction had 8 bases not matched to a gene; V was cut back by 1 base and J by 3 bases. The CDR3: CASSLGRGTGSYEQYF. The CDR3 region has the DNA TGTGCCAGCAGCTTAGGTCGAGGGACAGGAAGCTACGAGCAGTACTTC.

The chain uses TRBV30 and TRBJ1-5; D is uncertain. Germline V gene lookup returns CDR1 GTSNPN and CDR2 SVGIG (reference sequence). CDR3 length: 14 amino acids. The V end lost 0 bases, the J end lost 0 bases, and 6 bases lay between the germline ends. CDR3 sequence reads: CAWSVPSSNQPQHF. The CDR3 coding sequence is TGTGCCTGGAGTGTCCCGAGTAGCAATCAGCCCCAGCATTTT.

The sample holds many counts of this clonotype. The chain joins TRBV10-3 to TRBJ1-1; TRBD1 agrees at 8 bases. The V segment lost 4 bases and the J segment 3 bases; nucleotides outside the gene matches: 7. The CDR3 contains 15 residues. The germline V gene has CDR1 ENHRY and CDR2 SYGVKD. The CDR3 loop reads CAISGRGQGDTEAFF. CDR3 sequence (DNA): TGTGCCATCAGTGGGCGTGGACAGGGAGACACTGAAGCTTTCTTT.

This clonotype was picked up many times. The rearrangement joins TRBV30 to TRBJ1-1; 9 bases agree with TRBD1. Losses at the gene ends were 2 bases for V and 3 bases for J; bases not matched to a gene: 7. The CDR3 runs 15 residues. The germline CDR1 and CDR2 sequences are GTSNPN and SVGIG (reference sequence). CDR3 protein: CAWSYRDRAYTEAFF. The CDR3 DNA reads as TGTGCCTGGAGTTACCGGGACAGGGCCTACACTGAAGCTTTCTTT.

As for this clonotype: This may be a read error: a much more frequent sequence differs by one nucleotide. The CDR3 nucleotides read TGCGCCAGCAGCCAGGAGGGGGGCTACGAGCAGTACTTC. Translated, it gives CASSQEGGYEQYF. This sequence joins TRBV4-1 and TRBJ2-7, with D perhaps TRBD1 or TRBD2 (6 bases each). CDR3 length: 13 residues. With 3 bases removed from V and 3 bases from J, the gap between germline ends came to 9 bases. Germline loops: CDR1 MGHRA, CDR2 YSYEKL.

Notes on this clonotype: A clone one base away is much larger, so this may be a read error. V is TRBV4-1 and J is TRBJ2-2; 8 bases line up with TRBD1. The CDR3 spans 14 residues. CDR1 and CDR2 from the germline V gene are MGHRA and YSYEKL. DNA for the CDR3: TGCGCCAGCAACGGTCAGGGGGCGACCGGGGAGGTGTTTTTT. This sequence encodes CASNGQGATGEVFF.

The chain carries TRBV12-3 or TRBV12-4 and TRBJ1-2; D unclear. The CDR3 is 15 residues long. Trimming pared 6 bases from V and 6 bases from J, leaving 20 bases between. The CDR3 protein is CASRPGPGVEDGYTF. The CDR3 DNA reads TGTGCCAGCAGACCGGGCCCAGGTGTCGAGGATGGCTACACCTTC.